A single sample gave rise to the 27 T cell receptor beta chains below, sequenced in a study of cytomegalovirus exposure and HLA in healthy donors. Amplification used 60 Vbeta primers and 13 Jbeta primers. Libraries were prepared by immunoSEQ multiplex PCR; TCRdb keeps only in-frame clonotypes and omits some of them. Altogether 150,000 to 200,000 clones are present, 79% being singletons, with the ten largest covering approximately 1.4%. Sample: PBMCs. The receptors derive from a woman aged 45-65 years in good health and CMV-seronegative.

This sequence joins TRBV10-3 and TRBJ1-1, with 7 bases lining up with TRBD1. CDR3 length: 13 amino acids. Germline V gene lookup returns CDR1 ENHRY and CDR2 SYGVKD. The V gene end was trimmed by 6 bases and the J gene end by 1 base; junction bases not matched to a gene: 2. CDR3 in DNA: TGTGCCATCAGACAGGGGACGAACACTGAAGCTTTCTTT. Translated: CAIRQGTNTEAFF.

The chain employs TRBV7-9 and TRBJ2-7; the D gene is possibly TRBD1 (6 bases). The ends were cut back, 5 bases at V and 0 bases at J, with 14 bases in the middle. Germline values: CDR1 SEHNR, CDR2 FQNEAQ (reference sequence). The length of the CDR3 is 15 residues. CDR3 protein: CASSRETGNSYEQYF. DNA for the CDR3: TGTGCCAGCAGCCGTGAGACAGGAAACTCCTACGAGCAGTACTTC.

The chain links TRBV7-3 to TRBJ2-5; 10 bases map to TRBD1. The CDR3 sequence is 15 residues long. Germline V gene sequence: CDR1 SGHTA, CDR2 FQGTGA. J was trimmed by 4 bases and V by 4 bases; bases with no gene match: 6. The DNA for the CDR3 is TGTGCCAGCAGCTCACCGGGACAGGGGTCAGAGACCCAGTACTTC. Translation gives CASSSPGQGSETQYF.

This chain uses TRBV5-4 with TRBJ2-2; D may be TRBD1 (5 bases). CDR1 SGHNT and CDR2 YYREEE come from the germline V gene (reference sequence). V was pared by 4 bases and J by 1 base, with 17 bases between. The CDR3 length is 17 residues. CDR3: CASSLMGWTKNTGELFF. Here the CDR3 DNA reads TGTGCCAGCAGCCTAATGGGATGGACAAAGAACACCGGGGAGCTGTTTTTT.

This rearrangement joins TRBV14 to TRBJ1-2; 9 bases match TRBD1. The CDR3 length is 17 residues. Trimming at V came to 1 base and at J to 6 bases, leaving 12 bases not matched to a gene. Germline values: CDR1 SGHDN, CDR2 FVKESK. The CDR3 DNA is TGTGCCAGCAGCCAAGGAGGGACAGGGAAGATCTCTCATGGCTACACCTTC. It yields the protein CASSQGGTGKISHGYTF. The full variable domain, in which reference TRBV14 and TRBJ1-2 provide the parts outside the CDR3, is EAGVTQFPSHSVIEKGQTVTLRCDPISGHDNLYWYRRVMGKEIKFLLHFVKESKQDESGMPNNRFLAERTGGTYSTLKVQPAELEDSGVYFCASSQGGTGKISHGYTFGSGTRLTVV.

This chain joins TRBV7-9 and TRBJ2-3; TRBD1 matches 7 bases. Germline CDR1 SEHNR, CDR2 FQNEAQ (reference sequence). The V gene end was trimmed by 5 bases and the J gene end by 0 bases; junction bases not matched to a gene: 11. This CDR3 has 17 residues. The CDR3 loop reads CASSLINRGISTDTQYF. DNA of the CDR3: TGTGCCAGCAGCCTCATAAACAGGGGTATTAGCACAGATACGCAGTATTTT.

This chain links TRBV4-2 with TRBJ2-7, with D possibly being TRBD2 (6 bases). V lost 3 bases to trimming and J lost 3 bases, with 12 bases between them. This CDR3 spans 14 amino acids. CDR1 is LGHNA and CDR2 is YNFKEQ in the germline V gene. CDR3 in amino acids: CASSHPGGNYEQYF. The CDR3 DNA reads TGTGCCAGCAGCCACCCTGGGGGGAACTACGAGCAGTACTTC.

A note on this clone: A junction end diverges from the germline sequence, so it may reflect a read error. The chain combines TRBV18 with TRBJ1-2; tentative D call: TRBD1 (6 bases). This CDR3 comprises 17 residues. From germline, CDR1 is KGHSH and CDR2 LQKENI. CDR3 amino acids: CASSPFGTNNANHGYTF. DNA of the CDR3: TGTGCCAGCTCACCCTTCGGGACAAATAATGCTAACCATGGCTACACCTTC. Looking up the rest from reference TRBV18 and TRBJ1-2 gives the full variable domain: NAGVMQNPRHLVRRRGQEARLRCSPMKGHSHVYWYRQLPEEGLKFMVYLQKENIIDESGMPKERFSAEFPKEGPSILRIQQVVRGDSAAYFCASSPFGTNNANHGYTFGSGTRLTVV.

This clone occurred many times. The V and J genes are TRBV9 and TRBJ1-1; D is possibly TRBD1 (5 bases). The V gene's germline CDR1 is SGDLS and CDR2 YYNGEE. Trimming stripped 6 bases from V and 0 bases from J, with 15 bases between. This CDR3 is built from 15 residues. The CDR3 DNA follows: TGTGCCAGCACCCCGGGGGAGGGGTTGAACACTGAAGCTTTCTTT. Its protein product is CASTPGEGLNTEAFF.

The genes are TRBV27 and TRBJ2-2, with 8 bases identical to TRBD1. Trimming at V came to 6 bases and at J to 5 bases, leaving 5 bases not matched to a gene. Germline V gene lookup returns CDR1 MNHEY and CDR2 SMNVEV (reference sequence). This CDR3 region has 14 residues. The CDR3 protein is CASRATGGTGELFF. The CDR3 DNA reads as TGTGCCAGCAGGGCTACAGGGGGAACCGGGGAGCTGTTTTTT.

In its sample, this clone was seen once. CDR3 region: CASSFRPGLDTEAFF. The DNA of the CDR3 is TGTGCCAGCAGCTTCCGACCGGGACTCGACACTGAAGCTTTCTTT. The V call is TRBV7-3, the J call TRBJ1-1; D is perhaps TRBD1 (5 bases). V dropped 3 bases and J dropped 3 bases, with 14 bases sitting between them. CDR3 size: 15 residues. The germline V gene has CDR1 SGHTA and CDR2 FQGTGA.

CDR3: CASSSTQGIWQPQHF. As DNA, the CDR3 is TGTGCCAGCAGCTCGACTCAGGGGATTTGGCAGCCCCAGCATTTT. The chain is built from TRBV7-6 and TRBJ1-5; tentative D call: TRBD1 (6 bases). The ends were cut back, 4 bases at V and 7 bases at J, with 17 bases in the middle. CDR3 size: 15 residues. Germline assignment: CDR1 SGHVS and CDR2 FNYEAQ.

As concerns this clone: The junction shows a germline mismatch at one end, possibly a read error. The DNA of the CDR3 is TGTGCTAGCAGCTTAATCGGGGGGCATCCCCGTTTAGAGACCCAGTACTTC. It translates to CASSLIGGHPRLETQYF. J is TRBJ2-5 and V is TRBV7-7, with D possibly being TRBD2 (7 bases). The germline gives CDR1 SSHAT, CDR2 FNYEAQ (reference sequence). The CDR3 totals 17 residues.

The CDR3 sequence: CASSTPWGGLAGGNEQFF. CDR3 DNA: TGTGCCAGTAGTACCCCTTGGGGGGGACTAGCGGGGGGCAATGAGCAGTTCTTC. This chain connects TRBV19 to TRBJ2-1, with 15 positions matching TRBD2. The CDR3 spans 18 residues. After removal of 4 bases from V and 6 bases from J, the junction contained 10 bases not matched to a gene. The germline gives CDR1 LNHDA, CDR2 SQIVND (reference sequence).

This chain uses TRBV5-6 with TRBJ2-2, with D possibly being TRBD1 (5 bases). V lost 4 bases and J lost 1, with 8 bases in between. Per the germline V gene, CDR1 is SGHDT and CDR2 is YYEEEE. This CDR3 contains 14 residues. The CDR3 bases are TGTGCCAGCAGCCCTGGACAGAACACCGGGGAGCTGTTTTTT. It translates to CASSPGQNTGELFF. Based on the CDR3 plus reference TRBV5-6 and TRBJ2-2, the full variable domain is DAGVTQSPTHLIKTRGQQVTLRCSPKSGHDTVSWYQQALGQGPQFIFQYYEEEERQRGNFPDRFSGHQFPNYSSELNVNALLLGDSALYLCASSPGQNTGELFFGEGSRLTVL.

This clone was found a few times. The genes are TRBV9 and TRBJ2-3; maybe TRBD2 (6 bases). V lost 0 bases to trimming and J lost 2 bases, with 13 bases between them. CDR1 is SGDLS and CDR2 is YYNGEE in the germline V gene. This CDR3 comprises 16 residues. The CDR3 DNA is TGTGCCAGCAGCGTAGGTGGGGGGTCATACACAGATACGCAGTATTTT. Translating gives CASSVGGGSYTDTQYF.

This clone turned up a few times. CDR3 coding DNA: TGTGCCACCTCGGGACAGGGAGACACTGAAGCTTTCTTT. This codes for CATSGQGDTEAFF. The chain has TRBV2 and TRBJ1-1; TRBD1 matches 9 bases. The germline V gene has CDR1 SNHLY and CDR2 FYNNEI. Germline trimming cut 10 bases from V and 3 bases from J; bases unmatched to any gene: 6. CDR3 size: 13 residues. Full variable domain (outside the CDR3, taken from reference TRBV2 and TRBJ1-1): EPEVTQTPSHQVTQMGQEVILRCVPISNHLYFYWYRQILGQKVEFLVSFYNNEISEKSEIFDDQFSVERPDGSNFTLKIRSTKLEDSAMYFCATSGQGDTEAFFGQGTRLTVV.

The rearrangement uses TRBV18 and TRBJ2-7; D remains ambiguous. This CDR3 has 14 residues. V lost 2 bases to trimming and J lost 4 bases, with 12 bases between them. Germline loops: CDR1 KGHSH, CDR2 LQKENI. The CDR3 reads CASSPSSLVYEQYF. CDR3 nucleotide sequence: TGTGCCAGCTCACCAAGTTCACTCGTGTACGAGCAGTACTTC.

In its sample, this clone was seen once. The V and J genes are TRBV27 and TRBJ2-5; 14 positions agree with TRBD2. The J call may be wrong; the DNA end is better matched by TRBJ2-7. Per the germline V gene, CDR1 is MNHEY and CDR2 is SMNVEV (reference sequence). The CDR3 has 17 residues. Here the CDR3 reads CASRGTLGLAGDYEQYF. In nucleotides, the CDR3 is TGTGCCAGCAGGGGAACCCTGGGACTAGCGGGAGACTACGAGCAGTACTTC.

The chain employs TRBV6-5 and TRBJ1-1, with TRBD1 as a possible D gene (5 bases). CDR3 length equals 13 residues. Trimming removed 6 bases at V and 11 bases at J, with 19 bases between. Germline assignment: CDR1 MNHEY and CDR2 SVGAGI. This CDR3 is CASSATTAKGAFF. CDR3 bases: TGTGCCAGCAGCGCGACAACCGCCAAGGGGGCTTTCTTT.

The chain joins TRBV19 to TRBJ2-5; D not certain. The V and J ends lost 1 base and 0 bases respectively, with 12 bases between them. The germline V gene has CDR1 LNHDA and CDR2 SQIVND (reference sequence). The CDR3 consists of 16 residues. CDR3 loop: CASSIVFPGNQETQYF. CDR3 sequence (DNA): TGTGCCAGTAGTATAGTTTTTCCTGGCAACCAAGAGACCCAGTACTTC. Looking up the rest from reference TRBV19 and TRBJ2-5 gives the full variable domain: DGGITQSPKYLFRKEGQNVTLSCEQNLNHDAMYWYRQDPGQGLRLIYYSQIVNDFQKGDIAEGYSVSREKKESFPLTVTSAQKNPTAFYLCASSIVFPGNQETQYFGPGTRLLVL.

This clone was counted between two and nine times. The V call is TRBV6-5, the J call TRBJ2-1; 8 positions match TRBD1. The CDR3 is 15 residues long. J gave up 7 bases and V 2 bases, and 7 bases lay outside the gene matches. Germline V gives CDR1 MNHEY, CDR2 SVGAGI. CDR3 sequence (DNA): TGTGCCAGCAGTTACCCGACAGGGGTGAAGAATGAGCAGTTCTTC. This codes for CASSYPTGVKNEQFF.

This clone was observed once. The chain carries TRBV7-3 and TRBJ2-3, with 8 bases aligning to TRBD2. Germline trimming cut 0 bases from V and 6 bases from J; bases unmatched to any gene: 14. Germline-derived CDR1 and CDR2 are SGHTA and FQGTGA. The CDR3 has 18 amino acids. The CDR3 sequence is CASSLTGGSGGPWDTQYF. In DNA, the CDR3 is TGTGCCAGCAGCTTAACCGGGGGGTCGGGGGGGCCATGGGATACGCAGTATTTT.

The chain employs TRBV2 and TRBJ2-4; D remains ambiguous. Deletions cut 6 bases from V and 1 base from J, with 7 bases between. CDR3 size: 13 residues. Germline V CDR1 and CDR2: SNHLY, FYNNEI. This CDR3 is CASSPEAKNIQYF. Here the CDR3 DNA reads TGTGCCAGCAGCCCTGAGGCCAAAAACATTCAGTACTTC.

As DNA, the CDR3 is TGCGCCAGCAGCCAGGACAGGGGGCCTGGCTACACCTTC. It codes for CASSQDRGPGYTF. The chain has TRBV5-1 and TRBJ1-2; TRBD1 agrees at 11 bases. The length of the CDR3 is 13 residues. J lost 7 bases, V lost 4 bases, and 3 bases had no gene match. Germline V gene data show CDR1 as SGHRS and CDR2 as YFSETQ.

This chain uses TRBV6-6 with TRBJ1-2; D may be TRBD1 (6 bases). The CDR3 runs to 16 residues. The ends were cut back, 0 bases at V and 2 bases at J, with 13 bases in the middle. Germline V gene data show CDR1 as MNHNY and CDR2 as SVGAGI (reference sequence). The CDR3 sequence: CASSYSNEGGNYGYTF. The DNA of the CDR3 is TGTGCCAGCAGTTACTCGAATGAGGGGGGGAACTATGGCTACACCTTC.

DNA of the CDR3: TGCGCCAGCAGCCAAGATCACGGGAATTCGGTCTCGTCGGGCACCGGGGAGCTGTTTTTT. It codes for CASSQDHGNSVSSGTGELFF. This rearrangement joins TRBV4-3 to TRBJ2-2, with D tentatively TRBD2 (5 bases). Trimming took off 0 bases at V and 4 bases at J, with 24 bases between the two ends. Germline CDR1 reads LGHNA; CDR2 reads YSLEER. The CDR3 covers 20 residues.